This TCR beta chain was recorded in a study of T cell responses to AZD1222 COVID-19 vaccine. Some clones are missing from TCRdb's copy, which holds only in-frame ones; the method was immunoSEQ multiplex PCR. This sample has 150,000 to 200,000 clones, with 90% to 95% found just once. In regard to this clone: Its antigen is undetermined.

Study-wide results and limits: It was only a handful of AZD1222 recipients who were seropositive at baseline.

V was shortened by 0 bases and J by 6 bases, with 15 bases between the two germline ends. Per germline, CDR1 GTSNPN and CDR2 SVGIG (reference sequence). The CDR3 extends over 16 amino acids. The sequence was collected from an adult who received the AZD1222 COVID-19 vaccine. The chain links TRBV30 to TRBJ1-6, with D perhaps TRBD1 (5 bases). Sequencing was performed on peripheral blood, taken 28 days after the second AZD1222 dose. CDR3 sequence reads: CAWSVGRVGGNSPLHF. For the CDR3, the DNA is TGTGCCTGGAGTGTAGGCAGGGTCGGTGGTAATTCACCCCTCCACTTT.